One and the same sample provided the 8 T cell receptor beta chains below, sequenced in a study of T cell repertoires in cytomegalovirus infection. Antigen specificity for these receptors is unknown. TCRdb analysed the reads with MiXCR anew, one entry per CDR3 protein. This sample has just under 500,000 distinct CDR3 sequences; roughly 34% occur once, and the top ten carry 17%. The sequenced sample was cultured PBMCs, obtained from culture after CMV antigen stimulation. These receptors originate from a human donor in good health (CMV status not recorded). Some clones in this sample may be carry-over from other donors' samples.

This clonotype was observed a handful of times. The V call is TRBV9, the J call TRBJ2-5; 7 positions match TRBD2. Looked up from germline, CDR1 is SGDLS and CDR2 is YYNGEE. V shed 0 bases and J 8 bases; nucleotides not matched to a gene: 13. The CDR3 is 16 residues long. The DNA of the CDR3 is TGTGCCAGCAGCGTAGCTACTGTGGCGGGAGTTTCCACCCAGTACTTC. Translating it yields CASSVATVAGVSTQYF.

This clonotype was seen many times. CDR3 coding DNA: TGTGCCAGCAGCTTAACGGACAGGGCAGGTGAAAAACTGTTTTTT. Its protein product is CASSLTDRAGEKLFF. The rearrangement joins TRBV7-2 to TRBJ1-4; TRBD1 aligns across 8 bases. The CDR3 is made up of 15 amino acids. Germline-derived CDR1 and CDR2 are SGHTA and FQGNSA. With 2 bases clipped from V and 7 bases from J, the junction kept 6 bases outside the gene matches.

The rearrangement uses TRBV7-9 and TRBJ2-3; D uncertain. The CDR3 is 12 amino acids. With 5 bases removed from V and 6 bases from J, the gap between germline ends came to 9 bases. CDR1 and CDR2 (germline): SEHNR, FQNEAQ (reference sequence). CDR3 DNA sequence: TGTGCCAGCAGCCGGTTACTGGATACGCAGTATTTT. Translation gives CASSRLLDTQYF.

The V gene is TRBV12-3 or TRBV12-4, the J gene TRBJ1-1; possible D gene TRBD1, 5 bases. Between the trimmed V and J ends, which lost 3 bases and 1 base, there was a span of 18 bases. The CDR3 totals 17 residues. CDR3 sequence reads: CASSFSPARQSNTEAFF. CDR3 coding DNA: TGTGCCAGCAGTTTTAGTCCCGCTCGACAGTCGAACACTGAAGCTTTCTTT.

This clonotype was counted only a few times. CDR3 amino acids: CASSYEFRNTEAFF. In DNA, the CDR3 is TGTGCCAGCAGTTACGAATTTAGGAACACTGAAGCTTTCTTT. The chain combines TRBV6-6 with TRBJ1-1; D uncertain. Trimming stripped 2 bases from V and 1 base from J, with 8 bases between. The CDR3 is 14 residues long. CDR1 and CDR2 (germline): MNHNY, SVGAGI (reference sequence).

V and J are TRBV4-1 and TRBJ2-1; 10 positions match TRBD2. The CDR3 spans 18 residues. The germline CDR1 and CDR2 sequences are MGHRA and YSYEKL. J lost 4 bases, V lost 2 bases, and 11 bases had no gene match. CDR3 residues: CASSQSGASGSSYNEQFF. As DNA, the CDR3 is TGCGCCAGCAGCCAATCCGGGGCTAGCGGGAGTTCATACAATGAGCAGTTCTTC.

DNA of the CDR3: TGTGCCAGCAGCCACCGGGGCCCAAAAGGGGAGCAGTTCTTC. Translation gives CASSHRGPKGEQFF. The chain combines TRBV11-3 with TRBJ2-1, with D perhaps being TRBD1 or TRBD2 (5 bases each). Trimming took off 5 bases at V and 10 bases at J, with 18 bases between the two ends. Germline V gene lookup returns CDR1 SGHNT and CDR2 YENEEA. There are 14 residues in the CDR3.

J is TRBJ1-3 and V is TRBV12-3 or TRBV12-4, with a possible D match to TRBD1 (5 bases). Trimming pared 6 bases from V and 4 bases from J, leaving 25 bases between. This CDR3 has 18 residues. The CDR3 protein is CASSQSQGAGPFGNTIYF. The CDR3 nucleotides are TGTGCCAGCAGCCAGTCTCAGGGAGCAGGACCCTTCGGAAACACCATATATTTT.